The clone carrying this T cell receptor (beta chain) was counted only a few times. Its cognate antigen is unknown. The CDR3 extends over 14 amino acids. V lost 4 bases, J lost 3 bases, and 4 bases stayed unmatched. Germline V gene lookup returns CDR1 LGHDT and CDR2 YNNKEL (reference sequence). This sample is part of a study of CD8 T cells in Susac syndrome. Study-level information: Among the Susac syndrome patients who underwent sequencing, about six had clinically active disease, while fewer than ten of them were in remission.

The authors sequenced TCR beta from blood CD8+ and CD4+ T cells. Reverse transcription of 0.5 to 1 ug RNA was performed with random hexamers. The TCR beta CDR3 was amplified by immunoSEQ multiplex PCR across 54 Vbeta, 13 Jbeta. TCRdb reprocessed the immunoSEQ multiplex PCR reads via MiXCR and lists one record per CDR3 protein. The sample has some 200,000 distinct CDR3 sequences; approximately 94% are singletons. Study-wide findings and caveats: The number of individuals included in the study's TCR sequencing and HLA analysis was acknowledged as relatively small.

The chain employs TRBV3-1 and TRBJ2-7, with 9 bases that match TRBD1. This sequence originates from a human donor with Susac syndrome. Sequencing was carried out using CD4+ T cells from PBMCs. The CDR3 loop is CASSPGQGLYEQYF. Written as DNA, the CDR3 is TGTGCCAGCAGCCCGGGACAGGGCCTCTACGAGCAGTACTTC.